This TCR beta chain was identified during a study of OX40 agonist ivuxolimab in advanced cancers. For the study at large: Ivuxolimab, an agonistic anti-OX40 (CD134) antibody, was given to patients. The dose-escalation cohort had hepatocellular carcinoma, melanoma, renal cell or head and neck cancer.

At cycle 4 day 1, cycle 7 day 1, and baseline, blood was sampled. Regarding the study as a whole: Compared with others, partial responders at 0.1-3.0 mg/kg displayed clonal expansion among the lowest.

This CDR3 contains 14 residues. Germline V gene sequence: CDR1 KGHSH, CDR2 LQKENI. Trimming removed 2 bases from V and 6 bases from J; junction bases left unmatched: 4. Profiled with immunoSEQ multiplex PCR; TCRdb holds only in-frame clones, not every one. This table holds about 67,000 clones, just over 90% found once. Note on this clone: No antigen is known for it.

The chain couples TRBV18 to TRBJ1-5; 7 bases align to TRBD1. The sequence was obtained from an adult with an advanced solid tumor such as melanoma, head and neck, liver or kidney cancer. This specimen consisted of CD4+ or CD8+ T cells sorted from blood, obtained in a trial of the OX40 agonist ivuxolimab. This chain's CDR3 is CASSPGQVGQPQHF. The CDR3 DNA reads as TGTGCCAGCTCACCAGGACAGGTGGGTCAGCCCCAGCATTTT.